The following is a T cell receptor beta chain sequence with its context. Its antigen remains unidentified. This record belongs to a study of CD8+CD57+ T cells in acquired aplastic anemia. Background on the study: Average DNA yield from sorted CD4+ and CD8+ cells was about 3.2 ug.

Study results and caveats: Patients and controls turned out to have 25 to 30 CD8+ CDR3 sequences in common. Patients and healthy controls showed no significant CD8+ Simpson's diversity difference.

The CDR3 extends over 18 amino acids. The germline gives CDR1 SQVTM, CDR2 ANQGSEA. With V trimmed by 2 bases and J by 0 bases, 9 bases remained unmatched. Profiling that covered TCR beta VDJ and CDR3 relied on genomic DNA as its template. One entry per CDR3 protein results from TCRdb running MiXCR on the reads. Of approximately 170,000 distinct CDR3 sequences listed, around 50% are singletons. Sequencing was performed on sorted CD4+, CD8+, or CD8+CD57+ T cells (not recorded which) from PBMCs. This TCR derives from a human donor in good health, serving as a control. The V gene is TRBV29-1, the J gene TRBJ2-6; the match to TRBD1 covers 8 bases. CDR3 sequence (DNA): TGCAGCGTTGAAAGCTTTGGGACAGGCGACTCTGGGGCCAACGTCCTGACTTTC. This translates into CSVESFGTGDSGANVLTF.